A selection of T cell receptor beta chains follows, all from one sample in a study of blood T cell repertoires in COVID-19. The protocol was immunoSEQ multiplex PCR, while the TCRdb copy is restricted to in-frame clones and leaves out a portion. The sample lists 250,000 or so clones; 86% were seen once. Sample: PBMCs or T cells enriched from blood (not recorded which). These TCRs come from a man aged 40-49 years who had recovered from COVID-19. Each CDR3 is given with its conserved first and last residue. The order of the fields is D gene, clone size, V gene, J gene, CDR3 protein, CDR3 DNA. The D gene is left open where the match is weak. Not every row has a clone size; where given, it reads once, few, many or a size class.

D: NA; size: NA; V: TRBV7-3; J: TRBJ2-3; CDR3: CASSLEQGTQYF; DNA: TGTGCCAGCAGCTTAGAGCAGGGTACGCAGTATTTT
D: NA; size: NA; V: TRBV4-1; J: TRBJ2-2; CDR3: CASSPRLAIIGGTGELFF; DNA: TGCGCCAGCAGCCCGAGGCTAGCTATCATCGGCGGCACCGGGGAGCTGTTTTTT
D: TRBD2; size: few; V: TRBV7-6; J: TRBJ2-1; CDR3: CASSLAGTSVYNEQFF; DNA: TGTGCCAGCAGCTTAGCGGGGACTAGCGTTTACAATGAGCAGTTCTTC
D: NA; size: NA; V: TRBV11-2; J: TRBJ2-5; CDR3: CASSTQETQYF; DNA: TGTGCCAGCAGCACACAAGAGACCCAGTACTTC
D: TRBD1; size: few; V: TRBV7-2; J: TRBJ2-1; CDR3: CASSPRTGGWNEQFF; DNA: TGTGCCAGCAGCCCCAGGACAGGGGGATGGAATGAGCAGTTCTTC
D: NA; size: NA; V: TRBV5-6; J: TRBJ1-1; CDR3: CASSFDRYTEAFF; DNA: TGTGCCAGCAGCTTTGACAGGTACACTGAAGCTTTCTTT
D: TRBD2; size: NA; V: TRBV7-3; J: TRBJ2-3; CDR3: CASSPLGLAGGADTQYF; DNA: TGTGCCAGCAGCCCTCTGGGACTAGCGGGGGGTGCAGATACGCAGTATTTT
D: NA; size: NA; V: TRBV7-9; J: TRBJ1-4; CDR3: CASSLSWGRTNEKLFF; DNA: TGTGCCAGCAGCTTATCCTGGGGGCGGACTAATGAAAAACTGTTTTTT
D: NA; size: NA; V: TRBV28; J: TRBJ1-1; CDR3: CASSLFGTEAFF; DNA: TGTGCCAGCAGCCTCTTCGGGACTGAAGCTTTCTTT
D: NA; size: few; V: TRBV19; J: TRBJ1-5; CDR3: CASYGGSSNQPQHF; DNA: TGTGCCAGTTATGGGGGGTCTAGCAATCAGCCCCAGCATTTT
D: TRBD2; size: NA; V: TRBV19; J: TRBJ2-7; CDR3: CASSKLAGGDYEQYF; DNA: TGTGCCAGTAGTAAACTAGCGGGAGGGGACTACGAGCAGTACTTC
D: TRBD1; size: NA; V: TRBV2; J: TRBJ2-7; CDR3: CASSWGGQGTYEQYF; DNA: TGTGCCAGCAGCTGGGGGGGACAGGGAACCTACGAGCAGTACTTC
D: NA; size: NA; V: TRBV4-1; J: TRBJ2-7; CDR3: CASSQEDRYYEQYF; DNA: TGCGCCAGCAGCCAAGAAGACAGATACTACGAGCAGTACTTC
D: TRBD2; size: NA; V: TRBV29-1; J: TRBJ2-1; CDR3: CSVVSNGGSEQFF; DNA: TGCAGCGTTGTAAGTAACGGGGGGTCGGAGCAGTTCTTC
D: NA; size: NA; V: TRBV7-9; J: TRBJ1-1; CDR3: CASSLTQGLTEAFF; DNA: TGTGCCAGCAGCTTGACCCAGGGACTCACTGAAGCTTTCTTT
D: NA; size: NA; V: TRBV5-1; J: TRBJ2-1; CDR3: CASSLSSSNEQFF; DNA: TGCGCCAGCAGCTTGTCTAGCAGCAATGAGCAGTTCTTC
D: NA; size: NA; V: TRBV2; J: TRBJ2-4; CDR3: CASSGTLIAKNIQYF; DNA: TGTGCCAGCAGTGGAACTCTGATAGCCAAAAACATTCAGTACTTC
D: NA; size: NA; V: TRBV11-3; J: TRBJ2-3; CDR3: CASSRNGPSADTQYF; DNA: TGTGCCAGCAGCCGCAACGGTCCTTCGGCAGATACGCAGTATTTT
D: NA; size: NA; V: TRBV6-1; J: TRBJ2-7; CDR3: CASSERGASSYEQYF; DNA: TGTGCCAGCAGTGAACGGGGGGCTAGCTCCTACGAGCAGTACTTC
D: TRBD1; size: NA; V: TRBV27; J: TRBJ2-7; CDR3: CASSLRQGEQYF; DNA: TGTGCCAGCAGTTTAAGACAGGGCGAGCAGTACTTC
D: TRBD2; size: once; V: TRBV3-1/TRBV3-2; J: TRBJ2-7; CDR3: CASSETSGSYEQYF; DNA: TGTGCCAGCAGCGAGACTAGCGGGAGCTACGAGCAGTACTTC
D: NA; size: NA; V: TRBV11-2; J: TRBJ1-1; CDR3: CASSLDGTPGEGTEAFF; DNA: TGTGCCAGCAGCTTAGATGGGACACCGGGGGAGGGCACTGAAGCTTTCTTT
D: NA; size: NA; V: TRBV6-5; J: TRBJ1-2; CDR3: CASGRSGGGGYTF; DNA: TGTGCCAGCGGACGATCGGGGGGCGGTGGCTACACCTTC